The 21 T cell receptor beta chains presented below share a single source sample, sequenced in a study of CXCR3 chemokines and chemotherapy response in bladder cancer. One entry per CDR3 protein, called by TCRdb with MiXCR from the PCR reads. The sample includes about 2,300 distinct CDR3 sequences, roughly 7.4% of them seen just once. This specimen was collected from a patient whose treatment included neoadjuvant chemotherapy. These receptors were obtained from a human donor with bladder cancer that responded to neoadjuvant chemotherapy.

The CDR3 bases are TGTGCCAGCGCGCTACCTGAGTCCCTCCACTTT. Residues: CASALPESLHF. The chain joins TRBV6-1 to TRBJ1-6, with unresolved D. Germline V gives CDR1 MNHNS, CDR2 SASEGT. The CDR3 totals 11 residues. The V end lost 8 bases, the J end lost 14 bases, and 13 bases lay between the germline ends.

This clonotype was seen ten or more times. This chain links TRBV27 with TRBJ2-7; D is possibly TRBD2 (6 bases). Trimming removed 5 bases at V and 7 bases at J, with 15 bases between. The CDR3 totals 13 residues. Germline V lookup: CDR1 MNHEY, CDR2 SMNVEV (reference sequence). The CDR3, as DNA: TGTGCCAGCAGTATCATGGGGACTGGGGAGCAGTACTTC. Translation gives CASSIMGTGEQYF.

This clonotype was recorded many times. The rearrangement links TRBV6-6 to TRBJ2-6, with 8 nucleotides matching TRBD1. With 5 bases clipped from V and 2 bases from J, the junction kept 5 bases outside the gene matches. CDR3 length equals 16 residues. Per germline, CDR1 MNHNY and CDR2 SVGAGI (reference sequence). DNA of the CDR3: TGTGCCAGCAGTACCCGACAGGGGCCTGGGGCCAACGTCCTGACTTTC. The encoded protein is CASSTRQGPGANVLTF.

This clonotype was detected only a few times. The chain joins TRBV15 to TRBJ2-7; possible D gene TRBD2, 6 bases. In germline, CDR1 is LNHNV, CDR2 YYDKDF (reference sequence). V was clipped by 5 bases and J by 2 bases, with 13 bases between them. CDR3 length: 14 amino acids. The CDR3 DNA sequence: TGTGCCACCAGCCCGGGGCGGGGCCCCTACGAGCAGTACTTC. It codes for CATSPGRGPYEQYF.

This clonotype was detected ten times or more. The chain combines TRBV30 with TRBJ1-1; D possibly corresponds to TRBD1 (5 bases). V was cut by 3 bases and J by 3 bases, with 11 bases left in between. CDR1 is GTSNPN, CDR2 SVGIG, per germline (reference sequence). CDR3 length: 13 residues. In DNA, the CDR3 is TGTGCCTGGAGGGCAGGGAGGGACACTGAAGCTTTCTTT. Translated: CAWRAGRDTEAFF. Using reference TRBV30 and TRBJ1-1 for the parts outside the CDR3, the full variable domain is SQTIHQWPATLVQPVGSPLSLECTVEGTSNPNLYWYRQAAGRGLQLLFYSVGIGQISSEVPQNLSASRPQDRQFILSSKKLLLSDSGFYLCAWRAGRDTEAFFGQGTRLTVV.

This rearrangement joins TRBV7-9 to TRBJ1-2, with D possibly matching TRBD1 (6 bases). CDR3 size: 14 residues. The germline CDR1 and CDR2 sequences are SEHNR and FQNEAQ (reference sequence). The ends were cut back, 2 bases at V and 0 bases at J, with 7 bases in the middle. The CDR3 region is CASSLQGSNYGYTF. The CDR3 DNA follows: TGTGCCAGCAGCTTACAGGGGTCTAACTATGGCTACACCTTC. Full variable domain (rest looked up from reference TRBV7-9 and TRBJ1-2): DTGVSQNPRHKITKRGQNVTFRCDPISEHNRLYWYRQTLGQGPEFLTYFQNEAQLEKSRLLSDRFSAERPKGSFSTLEIQRTEQGDSAMYLCASSLQGSNYGYTFGSGTRLTVV.

This clonotype rates as medium-sized. The rearrangement links TRBV6-1 to TRBJ2-3; 11 bases are shared with TRBD2. V lost 4 bases to trimming and J lost 4 bases; unmatched junction nucleotides: 4. CDR3 length equals 15 residues. Germline V gives CDR1 MNHNS, CDR2 SASEGT. CDR3: CASSASGGFPDTQYF. DNA of the CDR3: TGTGCCAGCAGTGCTAGCGGGGGGTTCCCAGATACGCAGTATTTT.

The DNA of the CDR3 is TGTGCCAGCAGTTTAAGGGCGACGGAGACTTACGAGCAGTACTTC. This gives the protein CASSLRATETYEQYF. The chain links TRBV27 to TRBJ2-7, with no clear D. This CDR3 has 15 amino acids. The germline V gene encodes CDR1 MNHEY and CDR2 SMNVEV (reference sequence). V lost 2 bases to trimming and J lost 4 bases, with 15 bases between them.

This clonotype is termed large (0.1 to 1%). This chain links TRBV6-5 with TRBJ1-1; a possible D gene is TRBD1 (6 bases). CDR1 MNHEY and CDR2 SVGAGI come from the germline V gene. The V and J ends lost 8 bases and 4 bases respectively, with 20 bases between them. There are 15 residues in the CDR3. For the CDR3, the DNA is TGTGCCAGCGGTGGATTGGGACAAAAGGGCACTGAAGCTTTCTTT. Protein: CASGGLGQKGTEAFF.

This clonotype came up many times. CDR3 in amino acids: CASSYGTGLTGELFF. DNA of the CDR3: TGTGCCAGCAGTTACGGGACGGGACTCACCGGGGAGCTGTTTTTT. The J gene is TRBJ2-2, the V gene TRBV6-5; a possible D gene is TRBD2 (6 bases). CDR1 is MNHEY and CDR2 is SVGAGI in the germline V gene. The CDR3 sequence is 15 residues long. V lost 2 bases and J 4 bases, leaving 11 bases between the germline ends.

The table lists this clonotype with many counts. The rearrangement joins TRBV6-6 to TRBJ2-4, with D perhaps TRBD1 (6 bases). Germline-derived CDR1 and CDR2 are MNHNY and SVGAGI (reference sequence). The V gene lost 6 bases and the J gene lost 9 bases, with 18 bases spanning the gap. The CDR3 runs 14 residues. CDR3 residues: CASRYLWTEVIQYF. CDR3 nucleotide sequence: TGTGCCAGCAGATACCTTTGGACAGAAGTCATTCAGTACTTC.

This clonotype appeared a few times. The chain combines TRBV6-5 with TRBJ1-3; the D gene is possibly TRBD1 (6 bases). CDR3 length: 17 residues. In germline, CDR1 is MNHEY, CDR2 SVGAGI. Trimming removed 5 bases from V and 0 bases from J, with 17 bases in between. The CDR3 spells CASSLTAQQGSGNTIYF. CDR3 in DNA: TGTGCCAGCAGTCTTACCGCCCAACAGGGCTCTGGAAACACCATATATTTT.

This clonotype was counted many times. This CDR3 reads CASSTSSSYEQYF. The DNA for the CDR3 is TGTGCCAGCAGTACTAGCAGCTCCTACGAGCAGTACTTC. The rearrangement joins TRBV7-9 to TRBJ2-7, with D tentatively TRBD2 (6 bases). Germline values: CDR1 SEHNR, CDR2 FQNEAQ (reference sequence). The V end was cut by 6 bases, the J end by 0 bases, with 9 bases between. The CDR3 has 13 residues.

By its share, this clonotype is medium-sized. CDR3 region: CAIRETGGGSGYTF. The CDR3 bases are TGTGCCATCAGGGAGACAGGGGGCGGATCCGGCTACACCTTC. The chain is built from TRBV10-3 and TRBJ1-2; TRBD1 matches at 10 bases. Germline V gene data show CDR1 as ENHRY and CDR2 as SYGVKD. There are 14 residues in the CDR3. The V and J ends lost 6 bases and 8 bases, in that order; junction bases with no gene match: 9.

This clonotype was observed at least ten times. This chain joins TRBV18 and TRBJ2-5; D not resolved. Germline CDR1 KGHSH, CDR2 LQKENI. CDR3 length: 13 amino acids. The V and J ends lost 5 bases and 2 bases respectively, with 9 bases between them. CDR3 sequence reads: CASSATEQETQYF. CDR3 bases: TGTGCCAGCTCAGCAACCGAACAAGAGACCCAGTACTTC.

This clonotype was observed at least ten times. V is TRBV30 and J is TRBJ2-2; the match to TRBD1 covers 9 bases. Germline values: CDR1 GTSNPN, CDR2 SVGIG (reference sequence). The trim removed 2 bases at V and 3 bases at J, leaving 10 bases unmatched. The CDR3 loop spans 17 amino acids. CDR3: CAWSRTDRGADTGELFF. The CDR3 nucleotides read TGTGCCTGGAGTCGAACGGACAGGGGCGCAGACACCGGGGAGCTGTTTTTT.

The table lists this clonotype with a few counts. The chain couples TRBV18 to TRBJ1-6; TRBD1 matches 8 bases. The V gene's germline CDR1 is KGHSH and CDR2 LQKENI. There are 15 residues in the CDR3. The trim removed 2 bases at V and 9 bases at J, leaving 6 bases unmatched. CDR3 protein: CASSPGTGATSPLHF. CDR3 nucleotides: TGTGCCAGCTCACCAGGGACAGGCGCGACTTCACCCCTCCACTTT.

In this sample, this clonotype turned up a few times. The chain combines TRBV13 with TRBJ1-4, with D perhaps TRBD1 (6 bases). Trimming cost V 3 bases and J 7 bases, with 12 bases left between them. The CDR3 contains 14 residues. CDR1 and CDR2 from the germline V gene are PRHDT and FYEKMQ (reference sequence). In nucleotides, the CDR3 is TGTGCCAGCAGCTTTTGGGGGGCCTCTGAAAAACTGTTTTTT. This gives the protein CASSFWGASEKLFF. The variable domain in full, with the rest retrieved from reference TRBV13 and TRBJ1-4, is AAGVIQSPRHLIKEKRETATLKCYPIPRHDTVYWYQQGPGQDPQFLISFYEKMQSDKGSIPDRFSAQQFSDYHSELNMSSLELGDSALYFCASSFWGASEKLFFGSGTQLSVL.

Ten or more counts support this clonotype. This rearrangement joins TRBV20-1 to TRBJ2-1; TRBD2 agrees at 8 bases. Losses at the gene ends were 0 bases for V and 6 bases for J; bases not matched to a gene: 7. The CDR3 loop spans 15 amino acids. CDR1 is DFQATT, CDR2 SNEGSKA, per germline (reference sequence). The DNA for the CDR3 is TGCAGTGCTAGAGATCGGCCGGGAGGGCCCAATGAGCAGTTCTTC. As protein: CSARDRPGGPNEQFF.

This clonotype was observed at least ten times. The chain couples TRBV19 to TRBJ2-3, with a tentative D call TRBD1 (6 bases). CDR3 length: 16 residues. Germline V CDR1 and CDR2: LNHDA, SQIVND (reference sequence). Trimming pared 4 bases from V and 0 bases from J, leaving 14 bases between. The CDR3: CASSRVDRTSTDTQYF. CDR3 DNA sequence: TGTGCCAGTAGTAGGGTGGACAGAACTAGCACAGATACGCAGTATTTT.

This clonotype is categorized as medium-sized. The V and J genes are TRBV19 and TRBJ2-3; D remains ambiguous. Germline-derived CDR1 and CDR2 are LNHDA and SQIVND (reference sequence). CDR3 length: 14 amino acids. V dropped 3 bases and J dropped 0 bases, with 7 bases sitting between them. The CDR3 DNA reads TGTGCCAGTAGTATTATGATGAGCACAGATACGCAGTATTTT. Its translation: CASSIMMSTDTQYF. Complete variable domain (other parts from reference TRBV19 and TRBJ2-3): DGGITQSPKYLFRKEGQNVTLSCEQNLNHDAMYWYRQDPGQGLRLIYYSQIVNDFQKGDIAEGYSVSREKKESFPLTVTSAQKNPTAFYLCASSIMMSTDTQYFGPGTRLTVL.